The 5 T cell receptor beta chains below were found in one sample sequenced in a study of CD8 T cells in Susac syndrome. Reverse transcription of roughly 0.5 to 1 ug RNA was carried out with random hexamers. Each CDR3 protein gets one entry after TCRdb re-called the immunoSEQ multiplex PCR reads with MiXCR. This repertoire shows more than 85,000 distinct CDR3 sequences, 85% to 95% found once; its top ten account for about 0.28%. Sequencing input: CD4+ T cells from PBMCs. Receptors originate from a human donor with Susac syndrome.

CDR3 in amino acids: CATSGRGQGFDEQFF. For the CDR3, the DNA is TGTGCCACCAGCGGGAGAGGACAGGGGTTTGATGAGCAGTTCTTC. This chain connects TRBV15 to TRBJ2-1, with 9 bases fitting TRBD1. The CDR3 is made up of 15 amino acids. CDR1 is LNHNV and CDR2 is YYDKDF in the germline V gene (reference sequence). J lost 8 bases, V lost 5 bases, and 10 bases had no gene match.

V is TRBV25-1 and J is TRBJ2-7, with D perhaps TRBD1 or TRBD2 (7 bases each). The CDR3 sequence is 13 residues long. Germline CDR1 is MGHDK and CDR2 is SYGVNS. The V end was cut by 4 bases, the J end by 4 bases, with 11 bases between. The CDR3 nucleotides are TGTGCCAGCAGTGTCCAGGGGGGGTACGAGCAGTACTTC. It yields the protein CASSVQGGYEQYF.

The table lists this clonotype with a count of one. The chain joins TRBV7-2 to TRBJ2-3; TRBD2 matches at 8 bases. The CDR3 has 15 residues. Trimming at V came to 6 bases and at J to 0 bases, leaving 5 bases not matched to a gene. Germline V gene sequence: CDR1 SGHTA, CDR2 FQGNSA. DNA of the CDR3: TGTGCCAGCAGTCCAGCTAGCGGGAGCACAGATACGCAGTATTTT. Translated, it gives CASSPASGSTDTQYF.

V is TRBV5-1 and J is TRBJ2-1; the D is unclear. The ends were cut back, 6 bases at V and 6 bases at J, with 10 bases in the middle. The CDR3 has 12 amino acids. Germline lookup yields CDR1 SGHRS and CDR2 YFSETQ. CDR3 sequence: CASNDNLNEQFF. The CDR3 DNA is TGCGCCAGCAACGACAACCTCAATGAGCAGTTCTTC. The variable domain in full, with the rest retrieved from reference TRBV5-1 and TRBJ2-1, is KAGVTQTPRYLIKTRGQQVTLSCSPISGHRSVSWYQQTPGQGLQFLFEYFSETQRNKGNFPGRFSGRQFSNSRSEMNVSTLELGDSALYLCASNDNLNEQFFGPGTRLTVL.

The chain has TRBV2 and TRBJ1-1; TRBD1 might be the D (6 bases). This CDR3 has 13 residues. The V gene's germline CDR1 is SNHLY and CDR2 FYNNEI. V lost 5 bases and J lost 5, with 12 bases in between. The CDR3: CASSNTGLTEAFF. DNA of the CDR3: TGTGCCAGCAGTAATACAGGGTTAACTGAAGCTTTCTTT.